This T cell receptor (beta chain) is drawn from a study of vaccination and CD4 T cells after COVID-19. The study sequenced cultured CD4+ T cell DNA using the Oncomine TCR Beta short-read assay. In TCRdb, the PCR reads were re-called with MiXCR into one record per CDR3 protein. The data contain 20,000 to 25,000 distinct CDR3 sequences, approximately 41% of them singletons. Documented time point: late sampling 161 to 241 days after vaccination in a few convalescent patients. Regarding treatment: approximately nine-day PBMC culture with coronavirus spike peptide pools or control peptides (ViraFEST assay). CDR3 size: 14 residues. Losses at the gene ends were 3 bases for V and 5 bases for J; bases not matched to a gene: 6. Germline assignment: CDR1 KGHDR and CDR2 SFDVKD. This clonotype was detected a few times. Antigen specificity is unknown. Study-wide findings and caveats: The study found median SARS-CoV-2-reactive clonotypes rising from about 20 to 38, not significantly.

The sequenced sample was CD4+ T cells from blood, cultured in vitro, obtained about 7 months after SARS-CoV-2 vaccination. The chain couples TRBV24-1 to TRBJ2-7; 7 bases are shared with TRBD1. This receptor was identified in a human donor who had recovered from COVID-19. The CDR3 sequence: CATSDDRVGDEQYF. DNA for the CDR3: TGTGCCACCAGTGATGACAGGGTAGGGGACGAGCAGTACTTC.